This TCR beta chain was sequenced for a study of neurological immune-mediated disorders. About this clonotype itself: One junction end does not reproduce the germline sequence, and a read error may be involved.

The cDNA was generated through 5'RACE incorporating 10-nucleotide random UMIs. TCRdb reprocessed the 5' RACE reads via MiXCR and lists one record per CDR3 protein. The table includes some 30,000 distinct CDR3 sequences, 15% detected once. The germline CDR1 and CDR2 sequences are MNHNY and SVGAGI (reference sequence). The CDR3 loop spans 15 amino acids. The clonotype originates from an older man in good health. The sample was PBMCs. J is TRBJ2-7 and V is TRBV6-6; no clear D. DNA of the CDR3: TGTGCCAGCCGTTCCCCGACACTTAGCTCCTACGAACAGTACTTC. Amino acids: CASRSPTLSSYEQYF.